Presented here are 22 T cell receptor beta chains from one specimen sequenced in a study of early T cells in non-severe SARS-CoV-2 infection. TCRdb itself ran the 5' RACE reads through MiXCR, one entry per CDR3 protein. The data contain tens of thousands of distinct CDR3 sequences, roughly 10% of them singletons. Sequenced: whole blood. These receptors all come from an adult who was a healthcare worker with PCR-confirmed SARS-CoV-2 infection or an uninfected control (not recorded which).

The sample holds a few counts of this clonotype. This sequence joins TRBV29-1 and TRBJ2-1; D unresolved. Trimming cost V 4 bases and J 5 bases, with 12 bases left between them. From germline, CDR1 is SQVTM and CDR2 ANQGSEA. This CDR3 comprises 13 residues. CDR3 loop: CSVAGKTNNEQFF. Here the CDR3 DNA reads TGCAGCGTTGCTGGGAAAACAAACAATGAGCAGTTCTTC.

This clonotype was seen more than once but under ten times. The rearrangement links TRBV6-2 or TRBV6-3 to TRBJ2-3, with 11 bases fitting TRBD2. Germline V lookup: CDR1 MNHEY, CDR2 SVGEGT. Trimming removed 6 bases from V and 6 bases from J; junction bases left unmatched: 2. The CDR3 is made up of 13 amino acids. In nucleotides, the CDR3 is TGTGCCAGCAGACTAGCGGGAGCGGATACGCAGTATTTT. Its protein is CASRLAGADTQYF.

The chain employs TRBV20-1 and TRBJ2-3; D ambiguous. In germline, CDR1 is DFQATT, CDR2 SNEGSKA (reference sequence). CDR3 length equals 14 residues. V lost 1 base and J 4 bases, leaving 12 bases between the germline ends. CDR3 amino acids: CSARVPGAPDTQYF. As DNA, the CDR3 is TGCAGTGCTAGAGTACCTGGCGCCCCAGATACGCAGTATTTT.

The chain couples TRBV29-1 to TRBJ1-3, with 7 bases aligning to TRBD1. CDR3 size: 12 residues. Germline trimming cut 7 bases from V and 4 bases from J; bases unmatched to any gene: 4. The germline CDR1 and CDR2 sequences are SQVTM and ANQGSEA. This chain's CDR3 is CSAATGGNTIYF. In nucleotides, the CDR3 is TGCAGCGCGGCGACAGGGGGAAACACCATATATTTT.

This clonotype was counted many times. The chain is built from TRBV19 and TRBJ2-1, with no clear D. The germline gives CDR1 LNHDA, CDR2 SQIVND (reference sequence). This CDR3 is built from 19 residues. V shed 6 bases and J shed 4 bases, with 28 bases lying between them. CDR3 nucleotide sequence: TGTGCCAGTAGCCCTCGGGCAGGACGCGTACCCATCTCGTACAATGAGCAGTTCTTC. This encodes CASSPRAGRVPISYNEQFF. Combining the CDR3 with reference TRBV19 and TRBJ2-1 gives the whole variable domain DGGITQSPKYLFRKEGQNVTLSCEQNLNHDAMYWYRQDPGQGLRLIYYSQIVNDFQKGDIAEGYSVSREKKESFPLTVTSAQKNPTAFYLCASSPRAGRVPISYNEQFFGPGTRLTVL.

This clonotype was detected only a few times. The rearrangement uses TRBV14 and TRBJ1-1; no firm D call. CDR3 length: 13 amino acids. Trimming shortened V by 4 bases and J by 6 bases, and 12 bases separated the two germline ends. Germline-derived CDR1 and CDR2 are SGHDN and FVKESK. The CDR3 loop reads CASSRNNWAEAFF. The DNA of the CDR3 is TGTGCCAGCAGCCGTAACAACTGGGCTGAAGCTTTCTTT.

This clonotype has a count of ten or more. The chain has TRBV10-3 and TRBJ2-7, with 13 bases that match TRBD2. The CDR3 is 15 amino acids. The J segment lost 6 bases and the V segment lost 1 base, leaving 3 bases of the junction unmatched. Germline V gene sequence: CDR1 ENHRY, CDR2 SYGVKD. In DNA, the CDR3 is TGTGCCATCAGTGAGTGGACTAGCGGGAGAATCGAGCAGTACTTC. Translating it yields CAISEWTSGRIEQYF.

The table lists this clonotype with many counts. This chain connects TRBV20-1 to TRBJ2-7; TRBD2 might be the D (7 bases). V was trimmed by 3 bases and J by 6 bases, leaving 15 bases between them. The germline V gene encodes CDR1 DFQATT and CDR2 SNEGSKA (reference sequence). The CDR3 consists of 13 residues. The CDR3 DNA follows: TGCAGTGCTAGCATGCGGGGGCTGGGCGAGCAGTACTTC. Amino acid sequence: CSASMRGLGEQYF.

This clonotype was seen only a few times. The chain links TRBV7-3 to TRBJ2-1; 7 bases agree with TRBD2. This CDR3 has 16 amino acids. With V trimmed by 5 bases and J by 2 bases, 9 bases remained unmatched. Per the germline V gene, CDR1 is SGHTA and CDR2 is FQGTGA. In DNA, the CDR3 is TGTGCCAGCAGCGTCCGCGGGAGAGCCACCTACAATGAGCAGTTCTTC. It yields the protein CASSVRGRATYNEQFF.

This clonotype showed up just a few times. The J gene is TRBJ2-1, the V gene TRBV20-1; TRBD2 aligns across 10 bases. In germline, CDR1 is DFQATT, CDR2 SNEGSKA (reference sequence). V gave up 0 bases and J gave up 7 bases; unmatched junction bases: 6. This CDR3 comprises 15 residues. This CDR3 is CSARDRAGGGNEQFF. CDR3 coding DNA: TGCAGTGCTAGAGATCGAGCGGGAGGGGGGAATGAGCAGTTCTTC.

This clonotype appeared a few times. The chain employs TRBV10-3 and TRBJ2-7; perhaps D is TRBD1 or TRBD2 (6 bases each). Germline V gives CDR1 ENHRY, CDR2 SYGVKD. Trimming cost V 4 bases and J 2 bases, with 24 bases left between them. The CDR3 runs to 18 residues. The CDR3 bases are TGTGCCATCAGTGCGGGGGCCTCGGATCAAAAAATTACCTACGAGCAGTACTTC. Its protein product is CAISAGASDQKITYEQYF.

The genes are TRBV6-2 or TRBV6-3 and TRBJ2-2; D is perhaps TRBD2 (5 bases). Trimming removed 4 bases from V and 4 bases from J, with 13 bases in between. CDR3 length equals 15 residues. CDR1 and CDR2 (germline): MNHEY, SVGEGT. This CDR3 is CASSWLAMSTGELFF. CDR3 DNA: TGTGCCAGCAGTTGGCTAGCAATGAGCACCGGGGAGCTGTTTTTT.

This clonotype was recorded many times. The chain joins TRBV30 to TRBJ2-3; 13 nucleotides agree with TRBD2. The CDR3 runs 18 residues. Germline CDR1 and CDR2: GTSNPN and SVGIG (reference sequence). Germline trimming cut 5 bases from V and 5 bases from J; bases unmatched to any gene: 16. CDR3 residues: CAWGELAGGPYSKDTQYF. The DNA of the CDR3 is TGTGCCTGGGGCGAACTAGCGGGAGGGCCCTACTCCAAAGATACGCAGTATTTT.

This clonotype was recorded a few times. The J gene is TRBJ1-1, the V gene TRBV29-1; a weak D match, TRBD1 (5 bases). CDR3 length: 12 residues. Per germline, CDR1 SQVTM and CDR2 ANQGSEA. V gave up 7 bases and J gave up 5 bases, with 14 bases separating them. CDR3 sequence: CSGKGRGTEAFF. DNA for the CDR3: TGCAGCGGGAAGGGAAGGGGAACTGAAGCTTTCTTT.

This clonotype was recorded many times. The chain employs TRBV5-1 and TRBJ2-1; 8 nucleotides agree with TRBD1. J was trimmed by 9 bases and V by 0 bases; bases with no gene match: 8. In germline, CDR1 is SGHRS, CDR2 YFSETQ. The CDR3 totals 15 residues. The CDR3 is CASSLAGQGVGEQFF. In nucleotides, the CDR3 is TGCGCCAGCAGCTTGGCCGGACAGGGAGTAGGTGAGCAGTTCTTC.

The sample holds many counts of this clonotype. CDR3 sequence reads: CASSYYQETQYF. The CDR3 DNA reads TGTGCCAGCAGTTACTACCAAGAGACCCAGTACTTC. The chain is built from TRBV6-6 and TRBJ2-5, with no clear D. Germline CDR1 is MNHNY and CDR2 is SVGAGI (reference sequence). Trimming shortened V by 1 base and J by 0 bases, and 0 bases separated the two germline ends. The CDR3 covers 12 residues.

The chain combines TRBV7-9 with TRBJ1-3; a weak D match, TRBD1 (5 bases). This CDR3 contains 17 residues. V was cut by 1 base and J by 3 bases, with 16 bases left in between. CDR1 and CDR2 (germline): SEHNR, FQNEAQ (reference sequence). The CDR3 protein is CASSLVQGGRDGNTIYF. The CDR3, as DNA: TGTGCCAGCAGCTTAGTGCAGGGCGGGCGAGATGGAAACACCATATATTTT.

This clonotype was recorded at least ten times. The chain is built from TRBV7-2 and TRBJ2-7; maybe TRBD2 (7 bases). Trimming removed 1 base at V and 2 bases at J, with 12 bases between. This CDR3 region has 15 residues. Germline values: CDR1 SGHTA, CDR2 FQGNSA. The CDR3 sequence is CASSLGGGLPYEQYF. CDR3 DNA sequence: TGTGCCAGCAGCTTAGGCGGGGGCCTCCCCTACGAGCAGTACTTC.

Many counts were recorded for this clonotype. CDR3 coding DNA: TGTGCCAGTAGTCTCCGGGACAGCGGAGGTGGCTACACCTTC. This codes for CASSLRDSGGGYTF. The chain carries TRBV19 and TRBJ1-2; 7 bases agree with TRBD1. This CDR3 region has 14 residues. The germline V gene encodes CDR1 LNHDA and CDR2 SQIVND (reference sequence). Losses at the gene ends were 5 bases for V and 7 bases for J; bases not matched to a gene: 10. The whole variable domain, remainder taken from reference TRBV19 and TRBJ1-2, is DGGITQSPKYLFRKEGQNVTLSCEQNLNHDAMYWYRQDPGQGLRLIYYSQIVNDFQKGDIAEGYSVSREKKESFPLTVTSAQKNPTAFYLCASSLRDSGGGYTFGSGTRLTVV.

In this sample, this clonotype turned up many times. The chain joins TRBV24-1 to TRBJ2-1; D possibly uses TRBD1 or TRBD2 (5 bases each). There are 13 residues in the CDR3. Germline V gene sequence: CDR1 KGHDR, CDR2 SFDVKD. The V gene lost 3 bases and the J gene lost 9 bases, with 11 bases spanning the gap. The CDR3 protein is CATSDPGRAEQFF. As DNA, the CDR3 is TGTGCCACCAGTGATCCAGGGCGGGCTGAGCAGTTCTTC.

This clonotype was picked up many times. CDR3 residues: CASSLSPGTGRSYEQYF. CDR3 DNA: TGTGCCAGCAGTTTATCCCCCGGGACAGGGAGGTCCTACGAGCAGTACTTC. The V and J genes are TRBV11-2 and TRBJ2-7, with TRBD1 matching 9 bases. Germline V gene sequence: CDR1 SGHAT, CDR2 FQNNGV. Unmatched junction bases numbered 13, after V lost 6 bases and J lost 1 base. The CDR3 runs to 17 residues.

The chain employs TRBV5-4 and TRBJ2-3, with 10 bases lining up with TRBD2. CDR3 length: 15 residues. Germline V gives CDR1 SGHNT, CDR2 YYREEE (reference sequence). The V gene end was trimmed by 5 bases and the J gene end by 4 bases; junction bases not matched to a gene: 7. CDR3 protein: CASSFSGGSADTQYF. CDR3 in DNA: TGTGCCAGCAGTTTTAGCGGGGGGAGCGCAGATACGCAGTATTTT.